This T cell receptor beta chain was found in a study of cytomegalovirus exposure and HLA in healthy donors. Across the whole study: Genotyping showed about 80% of roughly 400 donors falling in the Caucasian-associated ancestry cluster.

Details on this clone: Its antigen remains unknown.

Study-wide results and limits: As a later analysis revealed, the rate of TCR association differed by HLA locus, with DRB1 most and HLA-C fewest.

It was with 60 Vbeta and 13 Jbeta primers that the PCR ran. Sequencing was performed with immunoSEQ multiplex PCR; in TCRdb, only in-frame clones are kept and a portion is missing. The top ten clones hold about 7.3% of a sample with 200,000 to 300,000 clones, around 80% of them seen once. The source is a woman in her fifties or sixties in good health and CMV-seropositive. Sequencing was performed on PBMCs.

In DNA form, the CDR3 reads TGCGCCAGCACCACATTAGGACTAGCGGGTTACGAGCAGTACTTC. This sequence encodes CASTTLGLAGYEQYF. The rearrangement joins TRBV5-1 to TRBJ2-7, with 11 bases aligning to TRBD2. The CDR3 contains 15 residues. Germline CDR1 reads SGHRS; CDR2 reads YFSETQ. Unmatched junction bases numbered 9, after V lost 6 bases and J lost 4 bases.